This T cell receptor beta chain was recorded in a study of blood T cell repertoires in COVID-19. Study context: In each case, the material was cDNA or gDNA derived from T cells, B-cell-depleted T cells, or PBMCs.

This CDR3 spans 15 amino acids. Germline V gene lookup returns CDR1 SGHDT and CDR2 YYEEEE. V was shortened by 4 bases and J by 2 bases, with 12 bases between the two germline ends. TCRdb keeps only in-frame clones here, not all; method: immunoSEQ multiplex PCR. The table lists 200,000 to 250,000 clones, approximately 82% of them singletons. The source of this sequence is a woman in her forties with acute or convalescent COVID-19. Sequenced input: peripheral blood. The genes are TRBV5-6 and TRBJ1-4; D gene unclear. DNA of the CDR3: TGTGCCAGCAGCGCTTCGTACGGTACTAATGAAAAACTGTTTTTT. This translates into CASSASYGTNEKLFF.